The text below deals with one TCR beta chain. Antigen: not known. Averaging about 100 mL, one heparinised blood draw was given by each donor. Of the isolated RNA, all was reverse transcribed, and so the sequenced material was expressed TCRB transcripts. TCRdb's table, derived via immunoSEQ multiplex PCR, lists solely in-frame clones and lacks some. The sample shows some 660,000 clones, roughly an eighth of them seen only once. These data are taken from a study of beta chain features in type 1 diabetes. Findings of the study overall: When Type 1 diabetes patients were examined, their TCRB CDR3s proved moderately but significantly shorter in all four CD4+ subsets. More deletions and fewer insertions at VDJ junctions were seen in type 1 diabetes patients. Across patients, naive, central memory and Treg TCRB repertoires exhibited apparently greater similarity than was observed across healthy donors. Although PCR might favor shorter templates, it would do so equally in patients and controls.

This CDR3 contains 13 residues. Germline trimming cut 2 bases from V and 6 bases from J; bases unmatched to any gene: 4. The germline V gene has CDR1 GTSNPN and CDR2 SVGIG (reference sequence). The receptor was derived from a man aged 18 to 30 with type 1 diabetes. V usage is TRBV30 and J usage is TRBJ1-1, with 9 nucleotides matching TRBD1. The sample comprised naive CD4+ T cells from blood. CDR3 sequence (DNA): TGTGCCTGGAGTATCCGACAGGGGGCTGAAGCTTTCTTT. Protein: CAWSIRQGAEAFF.